One and the same sample provided the 15 T cell receptor beta chains below, sequenced in a study of cytotoxic CD8 clonotypes in ibrutinib-treated CLL. TCRdb's table, derived via immunoSEQ multiplex PCR, lists solely in-frame clones and lacks some. The data show a few hundred thousand clones, approximately 80% seen once. The specimen comprised PBMCs, sampled before ibrutinib treatment. The receptors here all came from a human donor with chronic lymphocytic leukemia.

J is TRBJ2-5 and V is TRBV19; 10 bases are a match to TRBD2. Per germline, CDR1 LNHDA and CDR2 SQIVND (reference sequence). The CDR3 contains 16 residues. The V gene end was trimmed by 6 bases and the J gene end by 3 bases; junction bases not matched to a gene: 10. CDR3 bases: TGTGCCAGTAGCCTTCTTAGGAGCGGGAGGGAAGAGACCCAGTACTTC. This translates into CASSLLRSGREETQYF.

V usage is TRBV5-4 and J usage is TRBJ2-1, with 9 bases fitting TRBD2. The CDR3 has 12 amino acids. Germline-derived CDR1 and CDR2 are SGHNT and YYREEE (reference sequence). The V segment lost 3 bases and the J segment 13 bases; nucleotides outside the gene matches: 5. DNA of the CDR3: TGTGCCAGCAGCTACGGGACTAGCCTTCAGTTCTTC. It translates to CASSYGTSLQFF.

The chain couples TRBV28 to TRBJ1-2; 9 nucleotides agree with TRBD1. The CDR3 contains 16 residues. Germline V gives CDR1 MDHEN, CDR2 SYDVKM. V gave up 5 bases and J gave up 8 bases; unmatched junction bases: 15. The CDR3 loop reads CASSKWTGAVSWGYTF. CDR3 nucleotide sequence: TGTGCCAGCAGTAAATGGACAGGGGCTGTCTCTTGGGGCTACACCTTC.

V gene TRBV30 combines with J gene TRBJ2-5; 11 nucleotides align to TRBD2. Germline V gene data show CDR1 as GTSNPN and CDR2 as SVGIG (reference sequence). After removal of 0 bases from V and 4 bases from J, the junction contained 1 base not matched to a gene. The length of the CDR3 is 14 residues. CDR3 residues: CAWSVLAGVETQYF. In nucleotides, the CDR3 is TGTGCCTGGAGTGTACTAGCGGGAGTAGAGACCCAGTACTTC. The whole variable domain, filled in from reference TRBV30 and TRBJ2-5, reads SQTIHQWPATLVQPVGSPLSLECTVEGTSNPNLYWYRQAAGRGLQLLFYSVGIGQISSEVPQNLSASRPQDRQFILSSKKLLLSDSGFYLCAWSVLAGVETQYFGPGTRLLVL.

The chain employs TRBV30 and TRBJ2-1, with 10 bases that match TRBD2. Trimming removed 0 bases from V and 10 bases from J; junction bases left unmatched: 9. Germline CDR1 reads GTSNPN; CDR2 reads SVGIG (reference sequence). The CDR3 extends over 15 amino acids. CDR3 in DNA: TGTGCCTGGAGTGTACAACTAGCGGGACGTATGGAGCAGTTCTTC. Its protein is CAWSVQLAGRMEQFF.

The rearrangement links TRBV4-3 to TRBJ1-1; no definite D call. CDR3 length: 14 residues. V was pared by 7 bases and J by 3 bases, with 15 bases between. Germline values: CDR1 LGHNA, CDR2 YSLEER. CDR3 DNA sequence: TGCGCCAGCACCCTAGTGGGCAAGGACACTGAAGCTTTCTTT. It translates to CASTLVGKDTEAFF.

This clone came up a few times. This chain joins TRBV30 and TRBJ1-5; possibly TRBD1 for D (6 bases). The CDR3 is made up of 13 amino acids. Trimming took off 3 bases at V and 7 bases at J, with 13 bases between the two ends. Germline CDR1 reads GTSNPN; CDR2 reads SVGIG (reference sequence). CDR3 sequence (DNA): TGTGCCTGGAGGCAAAACAGGGACCAGCCCCAGCATTTT. Protein: CAWRQNRDQPQHF.

The chain employs TRBV4-1 and TRBJ1-1; 9 nucleotides agree with TRBD1. Per germline, CDR1 MGHRA and CDR2 YSYEKL. V lost 2 bases, J lost 5 bases, and 15 bases stayed unmatched. This CDR3 comprises 18 residues. The CDR3 sequence: CASSQSPGQGWGKTEAFF. The DNA of the CDR3 is TGCGCCAGCAGCCAAAGCCCGGGACAGGGATGGGGTAAGACTGAAGCTTTCTTT.

V gene TRBV5-6 combines with J gene TRBJ2-3; D unclear. This CDR3 has 14 amino acids. The germline gives CDR1 SGHDT, CDR2 YYEEEE. V was trimmed by 2 bases and J by 0 bases, leaving 7 bases between them. The CDR3 DNA reads as TGTGCCAGCAGCTTCCTACAGAGCACAGATACGCAGTATTTT. Translating gives CASSFLQSTDTQYF.

In its sample, this clone was seen a few times. The V gene is TRBV6-5, the J gene TRBJ2-7; 10 bases map to TRBD2. This CDR3 comprises 14 residues. V shed 6 bases, J shed 1 base, and the junction held 3 bases outside the gene matches. CDR1 and CDR2 from the germline V gene are MNHEY and SVGAGI. The CDR3 here is CASRTSGMSYEQYF. CDR3 nucleotide sequence: TGTGCCAGCAGAACTAGCGGGATGTCCTACGAGCAGTACTTC.

This clone was seen a few times. The same CDR3 arises from other DNA sequences in this sample as well. This rearrangement joins TRBV4-1 to TRBJ2-7; D is uncertain. This CDR3 is built from 13 residues. Germline V lookup: CDR1 MGHRA, CDR2 YSYEKL. Trimming stripped 3 bases from V and 1 base from J, with 7 bases between. CDR3 nucleotide sequence: TGCGCCAGCAGCCAGGGCCCATCCTACGAGCAGTACTTC. Translating gives CASSQGPSYEQYF.

This clone was counted once. The chain has TRBV30 and TRBJ1-2; D remains ambiguous. Between the trimmed V and J ends, which lost 4 bases and 3 bases, there was a span of 15 bases. The germline gives CDR1 GTSNPN, CDR2 SVGIG (reference sequence). The CDR3 length is 14 residues. The CDR3 reads CAWTKRNTDYGYTF. The CDR3 DNA reads as TGTGCCTGGACCAAAAGGAACACAGACTATGGCTACACCTTC.

The genes are TRBV11-2 and TRBJ1-2, with a weak D call TRBD1 (5 bases). V lost 5 bases and J 7 bases, leaving 17 bases between the germline ends. Germline CDR1 SGHAT, CDR2 FQNNGV. The CDR3 is 14 residues long. The CDR3 DNA follows: TGTGCCAGCAGCCAGGGCGCGGGGGAAGTTGGCTACACCTTC. Translating gives CASSQGAGEVGYTF.

The chain uses TRBV5-4 and TRBJ2-5; the D gene is possibly TRBD2 (6 bases). Germline values: CDR1 SGHNT, CDR2 YYREEE (reference sequence). This CDR3 is built from 13 residues. Trimming shortened V by 1 base and J by 5 bases, and 9 bases separated the two germline ends. CDR3 in DNA: TGTGCCAGCAGCTTGTTTGCGGGGGAGACCCAGTACTTC. Translated: CASSLFAGETQYF. The whole variable domain, filled in from reference TRBV5-4 and TRBJ2-5, reads ETGVTQSPTHLIKTRGQQVTLRCSSQSGHNTVSWYQQALGQGPQFIFQYYREEENGRGNFPPRFSGLQFPNYSSELNVNALELDDSALYLCASSLFAGETQYFGPGTRLLVL.

V usage is TRBV4-3 and J usage is TRBJ2-3, with 7 bases aligning to TRBD2. The V segment lost 4 bases and the J segment 0 bases; nucleotides outside the gene matches: 10. The CDR3 is 17 amino acids. The germline V gene encodes CDR1 LGHNA and CDR2 YSLEER. In DNA form, the CDR3 reads TGCGCCAGCAGCCTAGATACTAGCGTCGATAGCACAGATACGCAGTATTTT. Its protein is CASSLDTSVDSTDTQYF.